The source of this T cell receptor beta chain is a study of OX40 agonist ivuxolimab in advanced cancers. Findings and caveats of the study: Clonal expansion among partial responders at 0.1-3.0 mg/kg ranked near the lowest.

Any history of autoimmune disease or systemic immunosuppression disqualified patients. A note on this clone: Its specificity is not known.

Trimming took off 8 bases at V and 6 bases at J, with 5 bases between the two ends. Per the germline V gene, CDR1 is WSHSY and CDR2 is SAAADI. This CDR3 is 10 amino acids long. TCRdb's copy holds only in-frame clones and misses some; the assay was immunoSEQ multiplex PCR. The profile shows more than 80,000 clones, roughly 92% of them singletons. Sample: CD4+ or CD8+ T cells sorted from blood, taken in a trial of the OX40 agonist ivuxolimab. This TCR was recovered from an adult with an advanced solid tumor such as melanoma, head and neck, liver or kidney cancer. This chain connects TRBV10-2 to TRBJ1-3, with unresolved D. The CDR3 bases are TGCGCCAGCTGGGAAAACACCATATATTTT. Encoded protein: CASWENTIYF.